These T cell receptor beta chains were read from a single sample in a study of CD8+ T cells in alopecia areata. Clones were read by immunoSEQ multiplex PCR, and TCRdb kept only the in-frame ones, dropping some. Among about 180,000 clones listed, approximately 70% were seen once. Sequenced material: CD8+ T cells sorted from blood, taken at week 0. Receptor source: a human donor with alopecia areata. CDR3s include the opening cysteine and the closing phenylalanine or tryptophan. Fields, in order: J gene, clone size, V gene, D gene, CDR3 protein, CDR3 DNA. A D gene is named only where the DNA matches it firmly. Where a row states a size, it is once, few, many or the class of an expanded clone; other rows omit it.

TRBJ1-1,-,TRBV10-3,TRBD1,CAMRSGTGRLDTEAFF,TGTGCCATGCGCTCCGGGACAGGGAGACTAGACACTGAAGCTTTCTTT
TRBJ1-5,-,TRBV14,-,CASSHEGQPQHF,TGTGCCAGCAGCCACGAGGGTCAGCCCCAGCATTTT
TRBJ2-7,-,TRBV4-1,-,CASSHPGSTYEQYF,TGCGCCAGCAGCCATCCGGGATCCACCTACGAGCAGTACTTC
TRBJ1-5,-,TRBV15,TRBD1,CATRSGGGHQPQHF,TGTGCCACCAGATCAGGGGGGGGTCATCAGCCCCAGCATTTT
TRBJ2-7,-,TRBV2,TRBD1,CAGYKGTGEQYF,TGTGCCGGATATAAAGGGACAGGGGAGCAGTACTTC
TRBJ2-5,-,TRBV7-9,TRBD2,CASSQRTSGGGETQYF,TGTGCCAGCAGCCAGAGGACTAGCGGGGGCGGGGAGACCCAGTACTTC
TRBJ1-2,-,TRBV5-4,-,CASSLWPYGYTF,TGTGCCAGCAGCTTATGGCCATATGGCTACACCTTC
TRBJ1-5,-,TRBV4-2,-,CASSQDRNSNQPQHF,TGTGCCAGCAGCCAAGATAGAAATAGCAATCAGCCCCAGCATTTT
TRBJ2-5,-,TRBV13,TRBD1,CASSLEGTGGAQETQYF,TGTGCCAGCAGCTTAGAGGGGACAGGAGGGGCCCAAGAGACCCAGTACTTC
TRBJ2-2,-,TRBV11-1,TRBD2,CASSPGTSGGFAGELFF,TGTGCCAGCAGCCCAGGGACTAGCGGGGGGTTCGCCGGGGAGCTGTTTTTT
TRBJ2-7,once,TRBV10-2,-,CASSDGGGDPYEQYF,TGCGCCAGCAGTGACGGAGGGGGGGACCCCTACGAGCAGTACTTC
TRBJ2-2,-,TRBV29-1,-,CSVEETGWTGELFF,TGCAGCGTTGAAGAGACGGGGTGGACCGGGGAGCTGTTTTTT
TRBJ2-2,-,TRBV29-1,-,CSVEGTVNTGELFF,TGCAGCGTTGAGGGGACTGTGAACACCGGGGAGCTGTTTTTT
TRBJ2-3,-,TRBV5-1,-,CASSGRGDTDTQYF,TGCGCCAGCAGCGGACGAGGGGACACAGATACGCAGTATTTT
TRBJ2-5,few,TRBV25-1,-,CASSDIREPETQYF,TGTGCCAGCAGTGATATTCGAGAGCCCGAGACCCAGTACTTC
TRBJ2-3,-,TRBV10-3,TRBD1,CAIIEVGDRISHRYTQYF,TGTGCCATCATTGAGGTGGGGGACAGAATATCCCATCGATATACGCAGTATTTT
TRBJ2-2,-,TRBV5-1,-,CASSLASGHSTGELFF,TGCGCCAGCAGCTTGGCCTCGGGACACAGCACCGGGGAGCTGTTTTTT
TRBJ2-5,few,TRBV6-5,-,CASSLAPAAKETQYF,TGTGCCAGCAGTCTAGCTCCGGCTGCCAAAGAGACCCAGTACTTC
TRBJ2-1,-,TRBV6-4,-,CASSNRDLYNEQFF,TGTGCCAGCAGCAATAGGGACCTCTACAATGAGCAGTTCTTC
TRBJ2-3,few,TRBV29-1,TRBD1,CSADHRGRSTDTQYF,TGCAGCGCAGACCACAGGGGAAGGAGCACAGATACGCAGTATTTT
TRBJ2-7,-,TRBV27,TRBD2,CASSPGTSLGEQYF,TGTGCCAGCAGCCCCGGGACTAGCTTGGGCGAGCAGTACTTC
TRBJ2-5,-,TRBV2,-,CASRGRQETQYF,TGTGCCAGCAGGGGCAGGCAAGAGACCCAGTACTTC
TRBJ1-5,few,TRBV15,-,CATSGGRVQPQHF,TGTGCCACCTCCGGGGGGCGCGTTCAGCCCCAGCATTTT
TRBJ2-1,-,TRBV6-6,-,CASSYEGNEQFF,TGTGCCAGCAGTTATGAGGGTAATGAGCAGTTCTTC
TRBJ2-1,-,TRBV13,-,CASSPRDVYYNEQFF,TGTGCCAGCAGCCCAAGGGACGTATACTACAATGAGCAGTTCTTC
TRBJ2-5,-,TRBV4-1,-,CASSQDSRLGIETQYF,TGCGCCAGCAGCCAAGATTCGCGCCTAGGGATAGAGACCCAGTACTTC
TRBJ1-2,once,TRBV7-8,-,CASSLAADNYGYTF,TGTGCCAGCAGCTTAGCGGCGGATAACTATGGCTACACCTTC
TRBJ2-7,-,TRBV4-1,-,CASSPIVSRWEQYF,TGCGCCAGCAGCCCGATTGTTAGCCGGTGGGAGCAGTACTTC
TRBJ2-6,few,TRBV7-9,-,CASSSYRDSGANVLTF,TGTGCCAGCAGCTCCTACAGGGATAGTGGGGCCAACGTCCTGACTTTC
TRBJ1-5,-,TRBV5-1,-,CASSLGGSQPQHF,TGCGCCAGCAGCTTGGGGGGTTCTCAGCCCCAGCATTTT
TRBJ2-1,-,TRBV7-3,-,CASSDPRSKLF,TGTGCCAGCAGCGACCCGAGAAGCAAGCTCTTC
TRBJ2-1,few,TRBV5-6,-,CASSPAGALIDEQFF,TGTGCCAGCAGCCCTGCGGGGGCCCTTATCGATGAGCAGTTCTTC
TRBJ2-5,-,TRBV7-6,-,CASSLEVLRQETQYF,TGTGCCAGCAGCTTAGAGGTCCTGCGCCAAGAGACCCAGTACTTC
TRBJ1-6,-,TRBV27,-,CASSLTGGGLAGSPLHF,TGTGCCAGCTCCCTTACCGGGGGGGGGCTGGCAGGGTCACCCCTCCACTTT
TRBJ2-3,-,TRBV10-3,-,CAISDKGMTDTQYF,TGTGCCATCAGTGACAAGGGAATGACAGATACGCAGTATTTT